This is a list of T cell receptor beta chains from one sample in a study of blood T cell repertoires in COVID-19. The table came from immunoSEQ multiplex PCR; TCRdb's copy has only in-frame clones and leaves some out. In the table there are nearly 200,000 clones, around 89% of which are singletons. The specimen was PBMCs or T cells enriched from blood (not recorded which). These receptors were obtained from a woman aged 18-29 years who had recovered from COVID-19. Both conserved end residues are part of each CDR3. D genes are given only for firm matches. Rows give clone size only sometimes, using once, few, many, or a class for an expanded clone.

V,D,size,J,DNA,CDR3
TRBV2,-,-,TRBJ2-1,TGTGCCAGCAGTGATGAGTATGGGCTCACCTACAATGAGCAGTTCTTC,CASSDEYGLTYNEQFF
TRBV6-1,-,-,TRBJ2-7,TGTGCCAGCAGTGAATCCGGCGGGGAGACCTACGAGCAGTACTTC,CASSESGGETYEQYF
TRBV6-5,-,-,TRBJ2-7,TGTGCCAGCTTACCCTGGGGGGGGCGCTCCTACGAGCAGTACTTC,CASLPWGGRSYEQYF
TRBV6-5,-,-,TRBJ2-3,TGTGCCAGCAGTTACAGGGACACCAGCACAGATACGCAGTATTTT,CASSYRDTSTDTQYF
TRBV29-1,-,-,TRBJ1-2,TGCAGCGTTGAATTGCCAGGGGCTCTCTACACCTTC,CSVELPGALYTF
TRBV7-9,TRBD1,-,TRBJ2-2,TGTGCCAGCAGCTTCACTCCGGGACAGGGTTTCGGGGAGCTGTTTTTT,CASSFTPGQGFGELFF
TRBV10-3,TRBD1,-,TRBJ1-1,TGTGCCATCGGCGGCAGGGGGCATACTGAAGCTTTCTTT,CAIGGRGHTEAFF
TRBV2,TRBD1,many,TRBJ1-6,TGTGCCAGCAGTGAAGAGGGGACAGGCAATTCACCCCTCCACTTT,CASSEEGTGNSPLHF
TRBV3-1/TRBV3-2,-,-,TRBJ2-2,TGTGCCAGCAGCACCCAGGTGAAGGCGAACACCGGGGAGCTGTTTTTT,CASSTQVKANTGELFF
TRBV9,TRBD2,once,TRBJ2-7,TGTGCCAGCAGCCCAGATTCTGGGGGGGAGGGCTACGAGCAGTACTTC,CASSPDSGGEGYEQYF
TRBV11-2,TRBD1,few,TRBJ2-7,TGTGCCAGCAGCTTAGGAAGGGGGCGGACAGGCCTTTACGAGCAGTACTTC,CASSLGRGRTGLYEQYF
TRBV12-3/TRBV12-4,TRBD1,-,TRBJ2-7,TGTGCCAGCAGTCCGGGACAGGGGTACGAGCAGTACTTC,CASSPGQGYEQYF
TRBV28,TRBD2,few,TRBJ2-1,TGTGCCAGTGCGGGGGGCTCCTACAATGAGCAGTTCTTC,CASAGGSYNEQFF
TRBV27,-,-,TRBJ1-6,TGTGCCAGCAGTTTGGGAGTACCCTATAATTCACCCCTCCACTTT,CASSLGVPYNSPLHF
TRBV19,-,-,TRBJ1-2,TGTGCCGGCCGACAGGTCTCTAACTATGGCTACACCTTC,CAGRQVSNYGYTF
TRBV10-2,-,-,TRBJ1-1,TGCGCCAGCATAGGGGGGGGGAAAGTGACTGAAGCTTTCTTT,CASIGGGKVTEAFF
TRBV28,TRBD1,-,TRBJ2-3,TGTGCCAGCAGTTCCGGGCAAACAGGGGCCGATACGCAGTATTTT,CASSSGQTGADTQYF
TRBV28,-,-,TRBJ2-7,TGTGCCAGCAGTTTTCTACGATTTTACGAGCAGTACTTC,CASSFLRFYEQYF
TRBV9,-,-,TRBJ2-7,TGTGCCAGCAGCGTAGGGGGCAGCTCCTACGAGCAGTACTTC,CASSVGGSSYEQYF
TRBV24-1,-,few,TRBJ1-5,TGTGCCACCAGTGATGCGAGTCCCGGGGGTGCTCAGCCCCAGCATTTT,CATSDASPGGAQPQHF
TRBV4-1,-,-,TRBJ1-1,TGCGCCAGCAGCCCTGGGGCCTCGGTGAACACTGAAGCTTTCTTT,CASSPGASVNTEAFF
TRBV11-2,TRBD2,-,TRBJ2-7,TGTGCCAGCAGCTTAGCTGCGGCGGGGGGGCAGTACTTC,CASSLAAAGGQYF
TRBV2,-,-,TRBJ1-1,TGTGCCAGCAGGATGACAGTGGGTTCGAACACTGAAGCTTTCTTT,CASRMTVGSNTEAFF
TRBV2,TRBD1,-,TRBJ1-6,TGTGCCAGCAGGATACAGGGGAGTACCAATTCACCCCTCCACTTT,CASRIQGSTNSPLHF
TRBV5-4,-,-,TRBJ2-5,TGTGCCAGCAGCTTTCGGGAGACCCAGTACTTC,CASSFRETQYF
TRBV9,-,-,TRBJ1-5,TGTGCCAGCAGCGAGGAGGGTAGCAATCAGCCCCAGCATTTT,CASSEEGSNQPQHF
TRBV10-3,TRBD2,once,TRBJ2-1,TGTGCCATCAACCCTAGCGGGAGCAACAATGAGCAGTTCTTC,CAINPSGSNNEQFF
TRBV25-1,TRBD1,once,TRBJ2-7,TGTGCCAGCAGTGAGTGGACAGGGGACTACGAGCAGTACTTC,CASSEWTGDYEQYF
TRBV4-1,TRBD1,-,TRBJ1-5,TGCGCCAGCAGCCAAGAACAGGGGTACAATCAGCCCCAGCATTTT,CASSQEQGYNQPQHF
TRBV11-1,-,-,TRBJ1-2,TGTGCCAGCAGCTTAAACGACAGGTCCGGCGGCTACACCTTC,CASSLNDRSGGYTF
TRBV5-6,-,-,TRBJ2-1,TGTGCCAGCAGCTTGGTCCGGAGATCCTACAATGAGCAGTTCTTC,CASSLVRRSYNEQFF
TRBV28,-,-,TRBJ1-4,TGTGCCAGCAGTTTCGACAGGAGGGAAAAACTGTTTTTT,CASSFDRREKLFF
TRBV30,TRBD1,-,TRBJ1-2,TGTGCCTGGAGCCCCCAGGGACAGGGCGCTGGCTACACCTTC,CAWSPQGQGAGYTF
TRBV28,TRBD1,-,TRBJ2-7,TGTGCCAGCAGCTCGGGACAGTCCTCCTACGAGCAGTACTTC,CASSSGQSSYEQYF
TRBV3-1/TRBV3-2,TRBD1,-,TRBJ1-6,TGTGCCAGCAGCCAAGACAGGGGGCTCGATTCACCCCTCCACTTT,CASSQDRGLDSPLHF
TRBV6-5,-,-,TRBJ2-6,TGTGCCAGCAGCACCGACAGTTCTGGGGCCAACGTCCTGACTTTC,CASSTDSSGANVLTF
TRBV27,TRBD2,-,TRBJ2-7,TGTGCCAGCAGTTCAAGCGGGGGGGCCGCCGAGCAGTACTTC,CASSSSGGAAEQYF
TRBV7-9,-,-,TRBJ1-1,TGTGCCAGCAGCTCGGAGGGAAACACTGAAGCTTTCTTT,CASSSEGNTEAFF
TRBV5-6,-,-,TRBJ1-5,TGTGCCAGCAGCTTTCCGGGGAGCAATCAGCCCCAGCATTTT,CASSFPGSNQPQHF
TRBV28,TRBD1,few,TRBJ1-2,TGTGCCAGCAGTTTGACAGGGGGCGGTGGCTACACCTTC,CASSLTGGGGYTF
TRBV10-3,-,-,TRBJ2-1,TGTGCCATCAGTGAGGTCCGTGGGGAGAGCTCCTACAATGAGCAGTTCTTC,CAISEVRGESSYNEQFF
TRBV5-5,-,-,TRBJ1-5,TGTGCCAGCAGCCCGGGGAACAATCAGCCCCAGCATTTT,CASSPGNNQPQHF
TRBV30,-,-,TRBJ1-6,TGTGCCTGGAGTGCTGAACAGGGACCCAATTCACCCCTCCACTTT,CAWSAEQGPNSPLHF
TRBV19,TRBD1,-,TRBJ1-1,TGTGCCAGTGGGGGACAGGGAGGCACTGAAGCTTTCTTT,CASGGQGGTEAFF
TRBV10-1,-,-,TRBJ1-4,TGCGCCATTCCTTTTCAGGGGTGGCATGAAAAACTGTTTTTT,CAIPFQGWHEKLFF
TRBV28,-,-,TRBJ1-4,TGTGCCAGCAGATTCATTGGAGGGGTCCGGGAAAAACTGTTTTTT,CASRFIGGVREKLFF
TRBV28,TRBD1,-,TRBJ2-2,TGTGCCAGCAGTTTGTGGGACAGGGGCTTCACCGGGGAGCTGTTTTTT,CASSLWDRGFTGELFF
TRBV7-2,-,-,TRBJ2-1,TGTGCCAGCAGCCATTATGGGGCTAGCGCTGCCAATGAGCAGTTCTTC,CASSHYGASAANEQFF
TRBV9,TRBD1,-,TRBJ2-5,TGTGCCAGCAGCGTAGGAGGGACAGAAGAGACCCAGTACTTC,CASSVGGTEETQYF
TRBV10-1,-,-,TRBJ2-5,TGCGCCAGCAAACGGGGGGCAGCCCACCAAGAGACCCAGTACTTC,CASKRGAAHQETQYF
TRBV10-3,-,-,TRBJ1-1,TGTGCCATCAGTGAGATGGGCCCGCTGGCCACTGAAGCTTTCTTT,CAISEMGPLATEAFF
TRBV18,TRBD1,-,TRBJ2-3,TGTGCCAGCTCACCACCGTTCAGCTTAAGGGACAGGGAGCCAGATACGCAGTATTTT,CASSPPFSLRDREPDTQYF
TRBV2,-,-,TRBJ1-6,TGTGCCAGCAGGAGGGAGTATAATTCACCCCTCCACTTT,CASRREYNSPLHF